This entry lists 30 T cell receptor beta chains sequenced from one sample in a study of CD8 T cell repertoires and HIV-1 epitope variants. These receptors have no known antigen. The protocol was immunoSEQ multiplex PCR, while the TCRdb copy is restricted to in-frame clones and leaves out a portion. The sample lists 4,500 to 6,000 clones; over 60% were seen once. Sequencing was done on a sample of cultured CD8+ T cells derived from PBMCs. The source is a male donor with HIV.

CDR3: CASSLSGASWGQYF. The CDR3 coding sequence is TGTGCCAGCAGTTTATCCGGGGCCTCATGGGGCCAGTACTTC. The chain carries TRBV28 and TRBJ2-5; D is possibly TRBD1 or TRBD2 (5 bases each). With 1 base removed from V and 10 bases from J, the gap between germline ends came to 16 bases. The CDR3 contains 14 residues. Germline V CDR1 and CDR2: MDHEN, SYDVKM. Filled out from reference TRBV28 and TRBJ2-5, the complete variable domain reads DVKVTQSSRYLVKRTGEKVFLECVQDMDHENMFWYRQDPGLGLRLIYFSYDVKMKEKGDIPEGYSVSREKKERFSLILESASTNQTSMYLCASSLSGASWGQYFGPGTRLLVL.

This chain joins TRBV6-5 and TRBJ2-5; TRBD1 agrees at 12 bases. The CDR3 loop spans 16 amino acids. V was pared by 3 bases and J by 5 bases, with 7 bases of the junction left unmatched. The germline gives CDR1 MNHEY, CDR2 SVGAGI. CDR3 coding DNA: TGTGCCAGCAGTTATACGGGACAGGGGGCCGGGGAGACCCAGTACTTC. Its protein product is CASSYTGQGAGETQYF.

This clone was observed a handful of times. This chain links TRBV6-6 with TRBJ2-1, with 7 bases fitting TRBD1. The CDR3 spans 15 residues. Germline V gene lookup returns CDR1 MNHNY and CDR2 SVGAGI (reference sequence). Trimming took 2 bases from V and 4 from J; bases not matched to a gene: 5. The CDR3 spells CASSYRQGEYNEQFF. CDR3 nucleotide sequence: TGTGCCAGCAGTTACCGACAGGGCGAATACAATGAGCAGTTCTTC.

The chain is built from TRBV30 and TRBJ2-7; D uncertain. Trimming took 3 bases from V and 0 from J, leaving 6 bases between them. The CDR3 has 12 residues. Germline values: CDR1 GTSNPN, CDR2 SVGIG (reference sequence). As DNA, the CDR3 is TGTGCCTGGAGAGACGGCTCCTACGAGCAGTACTTC. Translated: CAWRDGSYEQYF. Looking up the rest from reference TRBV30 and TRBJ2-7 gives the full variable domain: SQTIHQWPATLVQPVGSPLSLECTVEGTSNPNLYWYRQAAGRGLQLLFYSVGIGQISSEVPQNLSASRPQDRQFILSSKKLLLSDSGFYLCAWRDGSYEQYFGPGTRLTVT.

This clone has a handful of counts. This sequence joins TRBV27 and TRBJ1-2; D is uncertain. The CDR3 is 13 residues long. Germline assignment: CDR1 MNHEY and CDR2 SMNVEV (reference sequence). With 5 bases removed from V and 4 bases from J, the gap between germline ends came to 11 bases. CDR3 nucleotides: TGTGCCAGCAGTAAGGAAAGCGGCTATGGCTACACCTTC. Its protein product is CASSKESGYGYTF.

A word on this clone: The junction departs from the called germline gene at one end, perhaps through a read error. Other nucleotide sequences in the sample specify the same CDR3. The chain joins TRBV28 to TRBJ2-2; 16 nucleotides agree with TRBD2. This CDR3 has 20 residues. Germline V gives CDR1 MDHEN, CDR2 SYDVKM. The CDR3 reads CASSLAGLAGGSGHTGELFF. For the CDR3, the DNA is TGTGCCAGTAGTTTGGCGGGACTAGCGGGAGGGAGTGGACACACCGGGGAGCTGTTTTTT.

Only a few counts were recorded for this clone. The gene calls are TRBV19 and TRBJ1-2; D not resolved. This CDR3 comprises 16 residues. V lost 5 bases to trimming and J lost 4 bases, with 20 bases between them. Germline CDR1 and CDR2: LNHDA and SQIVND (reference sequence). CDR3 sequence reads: CASSRAIKGGSYGYTF. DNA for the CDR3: TGTGCCAGTAGTCGGGCGATAAAGGGTGGAAGCTATGGCTACACCTTC.

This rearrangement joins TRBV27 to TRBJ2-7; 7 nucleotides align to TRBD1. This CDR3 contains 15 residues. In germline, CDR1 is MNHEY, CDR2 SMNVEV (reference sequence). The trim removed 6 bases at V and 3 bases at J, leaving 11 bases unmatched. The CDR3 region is CASRPRDSLFYEQYF. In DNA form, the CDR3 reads TGTGCCAGCAGGCCTAGGGACAGTCTCTTCTACGAGCAGTACTTC.

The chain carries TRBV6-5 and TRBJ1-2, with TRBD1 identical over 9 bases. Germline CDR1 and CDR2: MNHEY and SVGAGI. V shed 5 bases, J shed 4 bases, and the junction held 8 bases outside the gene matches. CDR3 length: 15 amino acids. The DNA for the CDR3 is TGTGCCAGCAGTGTACGGGACAGGGCTGGCTATGGCTACACCTTC. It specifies CASSVRDRAGYGYTF.

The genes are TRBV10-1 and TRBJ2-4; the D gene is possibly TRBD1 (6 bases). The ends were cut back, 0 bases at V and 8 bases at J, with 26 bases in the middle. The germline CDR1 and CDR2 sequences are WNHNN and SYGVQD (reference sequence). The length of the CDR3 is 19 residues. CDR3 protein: CASSESWNRDTHEYDIQYF. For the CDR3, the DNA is TGCGCCAGCAGTGAGTCGTGGAACCGGGACACCCATGAATACGACATTCAGTACTTC.

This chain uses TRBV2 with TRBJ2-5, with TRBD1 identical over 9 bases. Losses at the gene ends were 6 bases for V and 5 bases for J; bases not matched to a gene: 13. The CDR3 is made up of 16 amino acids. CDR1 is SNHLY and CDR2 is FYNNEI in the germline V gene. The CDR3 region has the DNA TGTGCCAGCAGAATCTGGGGACAGGGTATAGTGGAGACCCAGTACTTC. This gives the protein CASRIWGQGIVETQYF.

CDR3 region: CASSFRAGGYETQYF. Here the CDR3 DNA reads TGTGCCAGCAGCTTCCGGGCAGGGGGCTATGAGACCCAGTACTTC. The chain combines TRBV28 with TRBJ2-5; 8 nucleotides align to TRBD1. V lost 6 bases and J lost 5; bases outside the gene matches: 11. The CDR3 is 15 residues long. Looked up from germline, CDR1 is MDHEN and CDR2 is SYDVKM.

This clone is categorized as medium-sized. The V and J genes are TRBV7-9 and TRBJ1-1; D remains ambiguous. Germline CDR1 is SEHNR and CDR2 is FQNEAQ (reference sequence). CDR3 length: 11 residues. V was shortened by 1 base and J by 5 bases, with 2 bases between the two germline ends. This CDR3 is CASSLDTEAFF. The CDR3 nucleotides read TGTGCCAGCAGCTTAGATACTGAAGCTTTCTTT.

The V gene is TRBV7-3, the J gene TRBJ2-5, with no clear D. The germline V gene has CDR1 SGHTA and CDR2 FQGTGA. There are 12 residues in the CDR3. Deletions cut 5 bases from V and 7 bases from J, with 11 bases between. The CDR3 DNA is TGTGCCAGCAGCGCCACCCCAGGGACCCAGTACTTC. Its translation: CASSATPGTQYF.

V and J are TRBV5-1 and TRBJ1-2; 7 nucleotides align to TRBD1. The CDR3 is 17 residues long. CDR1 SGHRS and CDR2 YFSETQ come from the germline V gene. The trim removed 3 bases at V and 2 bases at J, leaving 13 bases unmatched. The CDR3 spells CASSSTGTASLNYGYTF. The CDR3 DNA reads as TGCGCCAGCAGCTCTACAGGGACAGCTTCCTTGAACTATGGCTACACCTTC. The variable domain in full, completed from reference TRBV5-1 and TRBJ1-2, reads KAGVTQTPRYLIKTRGQQVTLSCSPISGHRSVSWYQQTPGQGLQFLFEYFSETQRNKGNFPGRFSGRQFSNSRSEMNVSTLELGDSALYLCASSSTGTASLNYGYTFGSGTRLTVV.

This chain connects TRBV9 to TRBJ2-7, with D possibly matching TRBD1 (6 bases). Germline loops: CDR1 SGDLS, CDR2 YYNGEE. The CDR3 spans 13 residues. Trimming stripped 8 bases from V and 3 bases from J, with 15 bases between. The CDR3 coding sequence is TGTGCCAGTAACCTACAGGGTGGCTACGAGCAGTACTTC. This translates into CASNLQGGYEQYF.

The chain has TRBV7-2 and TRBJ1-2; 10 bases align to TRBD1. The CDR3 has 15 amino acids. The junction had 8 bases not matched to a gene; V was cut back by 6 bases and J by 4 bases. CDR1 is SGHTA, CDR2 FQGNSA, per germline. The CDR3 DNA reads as TGTGCCAGCAGTTACGGACAGGGGGTGCTCTATGGCTACACCTTC. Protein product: CASSYGQGVLYGYTF.

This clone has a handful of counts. Here the CDR3 DNA reads TGTGCCAGCAGTCCTTGGACAGATGAGGATGAAAAACTGTTTTTT. Protein product: CASSPWTDEDEKLFF. The chain joins TRBV27 to TRBJ1-4; D is perhaps TRBD1 (6 bases). The CDR3 is made up of 15 amino acids. Trimming took off 5 bases at V and 6 bases at J, with 16 bases between the two ends. The germline gives CDR1 MNHEY, CDR2 SMNVEV (reference sequence).

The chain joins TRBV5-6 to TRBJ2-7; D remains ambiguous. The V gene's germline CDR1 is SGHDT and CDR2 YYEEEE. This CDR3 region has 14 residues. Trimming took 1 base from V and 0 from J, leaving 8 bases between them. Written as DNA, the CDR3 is TGTGCCAGCAGCTTGAGTTTGGACTCCTACGAGCAGTACTTC. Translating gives CASSLSLDSYEQYF. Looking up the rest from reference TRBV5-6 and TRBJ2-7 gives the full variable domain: DAGVTQSPTHLIKTRGQQVTLRCSPKSGHDTVSWYQQALGQGPQFIFQYYEEEERQRGNFPDRFSGHQFPNYSSELNVNALLLGDSALYLCASSLSLDSYEQYFGPGTRLTVT.

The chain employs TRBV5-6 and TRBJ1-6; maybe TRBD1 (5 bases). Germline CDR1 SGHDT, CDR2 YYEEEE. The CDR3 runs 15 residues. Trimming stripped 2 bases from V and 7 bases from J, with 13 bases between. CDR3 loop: CASSFLQGVNSPLHF. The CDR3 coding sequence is TGTGCCAGCAGCTTCCTCCAGGGCGTGAATTCACCCCTCCACTTT.

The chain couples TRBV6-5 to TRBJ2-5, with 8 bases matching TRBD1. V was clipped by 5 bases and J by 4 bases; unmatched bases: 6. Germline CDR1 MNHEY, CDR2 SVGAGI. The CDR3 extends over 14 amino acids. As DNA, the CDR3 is TGTGCCAGCAGTAATACAGGGGGGCGAGAGACCCAGTACTTC. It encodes CASSNTGGRETQYF.

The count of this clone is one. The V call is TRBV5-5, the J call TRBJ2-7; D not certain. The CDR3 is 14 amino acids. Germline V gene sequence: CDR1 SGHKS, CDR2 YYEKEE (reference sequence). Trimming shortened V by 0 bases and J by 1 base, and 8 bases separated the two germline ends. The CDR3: CASSLGPGSYEQYF. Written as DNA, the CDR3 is TGTGCCAGCAGCTTGGGTCCGGGTTCCTACGAGCAGTACTTC.

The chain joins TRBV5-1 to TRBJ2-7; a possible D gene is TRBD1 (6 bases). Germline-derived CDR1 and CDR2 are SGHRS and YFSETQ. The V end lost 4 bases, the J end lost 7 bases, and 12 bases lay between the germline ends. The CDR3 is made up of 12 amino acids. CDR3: CASSPGHWEQYF. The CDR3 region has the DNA TGCGCCAGCAGCCCGGGACACTGGGAGCAGTACTTC.

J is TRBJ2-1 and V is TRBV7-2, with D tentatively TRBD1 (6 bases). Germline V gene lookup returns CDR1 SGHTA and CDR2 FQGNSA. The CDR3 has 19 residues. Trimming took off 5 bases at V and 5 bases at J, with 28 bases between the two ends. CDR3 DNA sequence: TGTGCCAGCAGCCTATTAGCCCCAGCACAGGGAACTTATAACAATGAGCAGTTCTTC. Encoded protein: CASSLLAPAQGTYNNEQFF.

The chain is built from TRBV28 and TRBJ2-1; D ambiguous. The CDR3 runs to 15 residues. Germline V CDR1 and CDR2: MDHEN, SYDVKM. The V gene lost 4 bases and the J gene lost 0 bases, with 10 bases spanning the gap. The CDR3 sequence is CASSSVSHSYNEQFF. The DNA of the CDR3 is TGTGCCAGCAGTTCTGTGAGCCACTCCTACAATGAGCAGTTCTTC.

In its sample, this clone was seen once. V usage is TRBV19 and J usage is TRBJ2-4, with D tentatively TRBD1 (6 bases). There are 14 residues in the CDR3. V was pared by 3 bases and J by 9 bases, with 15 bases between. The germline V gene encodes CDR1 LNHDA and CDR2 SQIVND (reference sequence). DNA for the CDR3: TGTGCCAGTAGTATGACAGGCCGTCAGTCCATTCAGTACTTC. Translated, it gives CASSMTGRQSIQYF. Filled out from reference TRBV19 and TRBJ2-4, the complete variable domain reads DGGITQSPKYLFRKEGQNVTLSCEQNLNHDAMYWYRQDPGQGLRLIYYSQIVNDFQKGDIAEGYSVSREKKESFPLTVTSAQKNPTAFYLCASSMTGRQSIQYFGAGTRLSVL.

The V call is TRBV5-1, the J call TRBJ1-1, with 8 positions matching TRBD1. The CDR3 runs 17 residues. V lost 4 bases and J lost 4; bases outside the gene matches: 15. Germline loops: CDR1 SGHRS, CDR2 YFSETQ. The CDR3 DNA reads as TGCGCCAGCAGCAATGACAGGGGAGAAGGGTCGGGCACTGAAGCTTTCTTT. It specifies CASSNDRGEGSGTEAFF.

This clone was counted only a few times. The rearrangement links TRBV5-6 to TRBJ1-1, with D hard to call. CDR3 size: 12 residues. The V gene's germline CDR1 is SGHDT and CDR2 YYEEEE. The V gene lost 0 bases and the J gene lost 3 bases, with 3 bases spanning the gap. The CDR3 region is CASSLGDTEAFF. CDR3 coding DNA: TGTGCCAGCAGCTTGGGAGACACTGAAGCTTTCTTT.

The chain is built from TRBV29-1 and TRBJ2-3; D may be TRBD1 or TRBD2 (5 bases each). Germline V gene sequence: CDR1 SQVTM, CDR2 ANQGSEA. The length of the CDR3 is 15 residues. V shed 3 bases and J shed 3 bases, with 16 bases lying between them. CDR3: CSVDGTEGVTDTQYF. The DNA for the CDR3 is TGCAGCGTTGACGGGACCGAAGGGGTTACAGATACGCAGTATTTT.

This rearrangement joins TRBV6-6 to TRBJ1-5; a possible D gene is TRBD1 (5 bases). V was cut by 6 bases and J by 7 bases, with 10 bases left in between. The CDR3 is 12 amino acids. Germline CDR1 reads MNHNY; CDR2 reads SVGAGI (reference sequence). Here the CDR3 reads CASSHDRQPQHF. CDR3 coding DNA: TGTGCCAGCAGCCACGACAGACAGCCCCAGCATTTT.